These 3 T cell receptor beta chains originate from one sample sequenced in a study of blood T cell repertoires in COVID-19. Only in-frame clones appear in the TCRdb table, and some are missing; sequencing was by immunoSEQ multiplex PCR. There are 130,000 to 150,000 clones in the sample; approximately 90% occur only once, and just over 3% lies in the top ten. Sequencing was done on a sample of peripheral blood. The receptors originated from a woman between 55 and 75 years old with active COVID-19.

This chain connects TRBV28 to TRBJ1-5; D possibly corresponds to TRBD1 (5 bases). This CDR3 spans 16 amino acids. Trimming removed 3 bases from V and 7 bases from J, with 19 bases in between. The germline V gene has CDR1 MDHEN and CDR2 SYDVKM. The CDR3, as DNA: TGTGCCAGCAGTTTCTATTCGGGGGGGGTAGGGCAGCCCCAGCATTTT. This gives the protein CASSFYSGGVGQPQHF.

The V and J genes are TRBV6-2 or TRBV6-3 and TRBJ2-5; maybe TRBD2 (6 bases). The germline gives CDR1 MNHEY, CDR2 SVGEGT. V lost 4 bases to trimming and J lost 4 bases, with 13 bases between them. This CDR3 spans 14 amino acids. The DNA of the CDR3 is TGTGCCAGCAGTTTTGGCGGGACGGGAGAGACCCAGTACTTC. Translating it yields CASSFGGTGETQYF.

This chain uses TRBV24-1 with TRBJ2-7, with TRBD2 identical over 10 bases. V shed 6 bases and J 7 bases; nucleotides not matched to a gene: 5. Germline CDR1 and CDR2: KGHDR and SFDVKD. This CDR3 comprises 13 residues. Here the CDR3 reads CATSSGRAGEQYF. CDR3 DNA: TGTGCCACCAGTAGCGGGAGGGCCGGAGAGCAGTACTTC.